One sample yielded the 8 T cell receptor beta chains listed below, sequenced in a study of OX40 agonist ivuxolimab in advanced cancers. Assay used: immunoSEQ multiplex PCR; TCRdb lists only in-frame clones, some missing. The sample has some 80,000 clones; nearly 90% are singletons. The material sequenced was CD4+ or CD8+ T cells sorted from blood, taken in a trial of the OX40 agonist ivuxolimab. These receptors all come from an adult with an advanced solid tumor such as melanoma, head and neck, liver or kidney cancer.

The chain carries TRBV30 and TRBJ1-1; no firm D call. There are 13 residues in the CDR3. V was cut by 0 bases and J by 1 base, with 6 bases left in between. Germline CDR1 and CDR2: GTSNPN and SVGIG (reference sequence). The CDR3 coding sequence is TGTGCCTGGAGTGTTGCCGAGAACACTGAAGCTTTCTTT. Protein: CAWSVAENTEAFF. Based on the CDR3 plus reference TRBV30 and TRBJ1-1, the full variable domain is SQTIHQWPATLVQPVGSPLSLECTVEGTSNPNLYWYRQAAGRGLQLLFYSVGIGQISSEVPQNLSASRPQDRQFILSSKKLLLSDSGFYLCAWSVAENTEAFFGQGTRLTVV.

The rearrangement uses TRBV1 and TRBJ1-5; the table's D call TRBD1 went unverified against the DNA. TRBV1 is an annotated pseudogene. The CDR3 sequence is 17 residues long. CDR3 amino acids: CTSSHHTTGQINQPQHF. The CDR3, as DNA: TGCACCAGCAGCCACCACACCACGGGACAGATAAATCAGCCCCAGCATTTT.

The chain carries TRBV18 and TRBJ1-1; D is undetermined. V was trimmed by 3 bases and J by 7 bases, leaving 21 bases between them. CDR1 is KGHSH, CDR2 LQKENI, per germline. CDR3 length: 16 residues. The CDR3 here is CASSPPPVRRVGEAFF. The CDR3 DNA reads as TGTGCCAGCTCACCCCCACCAGTTCGAAGGGTCGGTGAAGCTTTCTTT.

This chain links TRBV2 with TRBJ1-2; D is unresolved. The CDR3 contains 15 residues. Germline-derived CDR1 and CDR2 are SNHLY and FYNNEI. V lost 2 bases and J 1 base, leaving 11 bases between the germline ends. This CDR3 reads CASSERRGYNYGYTF. The CDR3 region has the DNA TGTGCCAGCAGTGAAAGACGTGGTTATAACTATGGCTACACCTTC.

The chain is built from TRBV27 and TRBJ1-2; D is unresolved. From germline, CDR1 is MNHEY and CDR2 SMNVEV (reference sequence). V gave up 1 base and J gave up 5 bases, with 8 bases separating them. This CDR3 is 13 amino acids long. The CDR3 sequence is CASSLYPPYGYTF. The CDR3, as DNA: TGTGCCAGCAGTTTATACCCCCCATATGGCTACACCTTC.

Written as DNA, the CDR3 is TGTGCCAGCAGCCAAGATTGGCTTGGCGAGCAGTACTTC. This encodes CASSQDWLGEQYF. The rearrangement links TRBV14 to TRBJ2-7; D not resolved. There are 13 residues in the CDR3. The germline V and J ends were trimmed by 0 bases and 6 bases, with 9 bases remaining between them. The germline gives CDR1 SGHDN, CDR2 FVKESK.

CDR3 in DNA: TGTGCCAGCAGTTTACTGGGGGCGGGGGAAAAACTGTTTTTT. Translating it yields CASSLLGAGEKLFF. The rearrangement uses TRBV28 and TRBJ1-4; maybe TRBD1 (6 bases). Trimming shortened V by 2 bases and J by 8 bases, and 12 bases separated the two germline ends. This CDR3 contains 14 residues. The germline gives CDR1 MDHEN, CDR2 SYDVKM. The complete variable domain, with remaining parts taken from reference TRBV28 and TRBJ1-4, reads DVKVTQSSRYLVKRTGEKVFLECVQDMDHENMFWYRQDPGLGLRLIYFSYDVKMKEKGDIPEGYSVSREKKERFSLILESASTNQTSMYLCASSLLGAGEKLFFGSGTQLSVL.

The chain links TRBV7-2 to TRBJ1-1; tentative D call: TRBD1 (6 bases). Deletions cut 3 bases from V and 0 bases from J, with 8 bases between. Looked up from germline, CDR1 is SGHTA and CDR2 is FQGNSA. The CDR3 is 14 amino acids. DNA of the CDR3: TGTGCCAGCAGCTTCAGGGGATTGAACACTGAAGCTTTCTTT. It codes for CASSFRGLNTEAFF.